In this sample, the clone carrying this TCR beta chain turned up a few times. Its antigen is still unknown. This record belongs to a study of blood T cells in healthy people across ages. V was pared by 2 bases and J by 4 bases, with 15 bases between. CDR3 size: 15 residues. Germline loops: CDR1 SGHDT, CDR2 YYEEEE. Primed by a sample-barcoded 5' primer and a J-beta primer mix, a second PCR proceeded for roughly 6 to 12 cycles. TCRdb passed the 5' RACE reads through MiXCR, listing each CDR3 protein once. In the table there are roughly 930,000 distinct CDR3 sequences, roughly 43% of which are singletons. Notes on the study in general: Total diversity from one million sequenced T cells was likely underestimated.

The chain is built from TRBV5-6 and TRBJ1-1, with D possibly being TRBD1 (6 bases). The source is a man aged 25-45 years in good health. Sequencing was performed on blood. For the CDR3, the DNA is TGTGCCAGCAGCTTCCCTACAGGGAAATGCACTGAAGCTTTCTTT. Translation gives CASSFPTGKCTEAFF.